These 13 T cell receptor beta chains came from one sample sequenced in a study of blood T cell repertoires in COVID-19. The protocol was immunoSEQ multiplex PCR, while the TCRdb copy is restricted to in-frame clones and leaves out a portion. Of 350,000 to 400,000 clones listed, approximately 92% were seen once; the top ten hold 0.95% to 1.1%. Sequencing used PBMCs or T cells enriched from blood (not recorded which). These receptors originate from a man between 18 and 35 years old who had recovered from COVID-19.

The rearrangement links TRBV15 to TRBJ1-5, with 7 bases fitting TRBD1. J lost 4 bases, V lost 0 bases, and 6 bases had no gene match. The CDR3 is made up of 16 amino acids. Germline V CDR1 and CDR2: LNHNV, YYDKDF (reference sequence). As DNA, the CDR3 is TGTGCCACCAGCAGAGATTCCAGGGGGGCTAATCAGCCCCAGCATTTT. Its protein product is CATSRDSRGANQPQHF. The entire variable domain, with the rest obtained from reference TRBV15 and TRBJ1-5, is as follows: DAMVIQNPRYQVTQFGKPVTLSCSQTLNHNVMYWYQQKSSQAPKLLFHYYDKDFNNEADTPDNFQSRRPNTSFCFLDIRSPGLGDTAMYLCATSRDSRGANQPQHFGDGTRLSIL.

The chain carries TRBV13 and TRBJ2-1; 11 nucleotides agree with TRBD2. The trim removed 0 bases at V and 2 bases at J, leaving 3 bases unmatched. Germline V gene lookup returns CDR1 PRHDT and CDR2 FYEKMQ (reference sequence). The CDR3 extends over 17 amino acids. CDR3: CASSLGLAGGAYNEQFF. DNA of the CDR3: TGTGCCAGCAGCTTAGGGCTAGCGGGGGGTGCCTACAATGAGCAGTTCTTC.

This clone has just one count. CDR3 residues: CASSATGEGRGYTF. CDR3 coding DNA: TGTGCCAGCAGTGCAACAGGGGAAGGGCGCGGCTACACCTTC. This sequence joins TRBV9 and TRBJ1-2, with 7 bases fitting TRBD1. V was clipped by 5 bases and J by 8 bases; unmatched bases: 12. This CDR3 is 14 amino acids long. Germline values: CDR1 SGDLS, CDR2 YYNGEE.

This clone was counted only a few times. The V call is TRBV29-1, the J call TRBJ2-5; no clear D. Trimming pared 2 bases from V and 0 bases from J, leaving 4 bases between. Germline CDR1 reads SQVTM; CDR2 reads ANQGSEA. The CDR3 has 12 amino acids. CDR3 residues: CSVEQNQETQYF. The CDR3 DNA sequence: TGCAGCGTTGAACAGAACCAAGAGACCCAGTACTTC.

The chain recombines TRBV7-3 with TRBJ2-3; 9 bases are a match to TRBD2. V was pared by 3 bases and J by 1 base, with 8 bases of the junction left unmatched. This CDR3 has 17 residues. Germline values: CDR1 SGHTA, CDR2 FQGTGA. CDR3 sequence reads: CASSFGSSGEGTDTQYF. The DNA for the CDR3 is TGTGCCAGCAGCTTTGGTTCTAGCGGGGAAGGCACAGATACGCAGTATTTT.

This clone was found once. V gene TRBV15 combines with J gene TRBJ1-5; D is ambiguous. Trimming stripped 0 bases from V and 6 bases from J, with 12 bases between. CDR1 and CDR2 from the germline V gene are LNHNV and YYDKDF (reference sequence). The CDR3 extends over 15 amino acids. The CDR3 here is CATSRDRGVGQPQHF. DNA of the CDR3: TGTGCCACCAGCAGAGATCGAGGCGTGGGTCAGCCCCAGCATTTT.

The rearrangement uses TRBV10-3 and TRBJ2-1, with 9 bases that match TRBD2. The germline CDR1 and CDR2 sequences are ENHRY and SYGVKD. J was trimmed by 3 bases and V by 3 bases; bases with no gene match: 6. The CDR3 consists of 16 residues. The CDR3 spells CAISEIAGELYNEQFF. The CDR3, as DNA: TGTGCCATCAGTGAAATAGCGGGGGAACTCTACAATGAGCAGTTCTTC.

The rearrangement uses TRBV7-9 and TRBJ2-7, with D possibly TRBD1 on 6 matching bases. CDR3 length equals 14 residues. Between the trimmed V and J ends, which lost 5 bases and 0 bases, there was a span of 11 bases. Germline V gene sequence: CDR1 SEHNR, CDR2 FQNEAQ (reference sequence). The CDR3 DNA follows: TGTGCCAGCAGCCGACAGGTGGGCTCCTACGAGCAGTACTTC. It specifies CASSRQVGSYEQYF.

This clone is a singleton in its sample. The chain carries TRBV30 and TRBJ2-5, with a tentative D call TRBD2 (6 bases). Germline assignment: CDR1 GTSNPN and CDR2 SVGIG (reference sequence). CDR3 length: 13 residues. V was cut by 5 bases and J by 1 base, with 11 bases left in between. The DNA of the CDR3 is TGTGCCTGGGGGCGGGACTCCCAAGAGACCCAGTACTTC. It specifies CAWGRDSQETQYF.

The chain combines TRBV24-1 with TRBJ2-2; 13 nucleotides line up with TRBD2. After removal of 3 bases from V and 6 bases from J, the junction contained 9 bases not matched to a gene. Germline-derived CDR1 and CDR2 are KGHDR and SFDVKD. This CDR3 region has 18 residues. The CDR3 DNA follows: TGTGCCACCAGTGATAATGATCCGGGACTAGCGGGACCCGGGGAGCTGTTTTTT. Translating it yields CATSDNDPGLAGPGELFF.

The gene calls are TRBV15 and TRBJ1-5; a possible D gene is TRBD1 (5 bases). This CDR3 has 18 amino acids. Germline V gene data show CDR1 as LNHNV and CDR2 as YYDKDF (reference sequence). V shed 0 bases and J shed 5 bases, with 20 bases lying between them. The chain's CDR3 is CATSRDWGEPGVDQPQHF. As DNA, the CDR3 is TGTGCCACCAGCAGAGATTGGGGCGAGCCGGGTGTAGATCAGCCCCAGCATTTT.

Notes on this clone: The junction departs from germline at one end; a sequencing error may be responsible. CDR3 nucleotides: TGCAGCGTGCAACTACAGGGAATTATGAATTTT. It specifies CSVQLQGIMNF. This rearrangement joins TRBV29-1 to TRBJ2-3; D is possibly TRBD1 (6 bases). CDR1 and CDR2 from the germline V gene are SQVTM and ANQGSEA. The CDR3 consists of 11 residues.

This chain links TRBV29-1 with TRBJ2-7; perhaps TRBD1 as D (5 bases). The CDR3 covers 14 residues. Germline loops: CDR1 SQVTM, CDR2 ANQGSEA. Trimming pared 4 bases from V and 0 bases from J, leaving 13 bases between. This CDR3 reads CSVGRRQNSYEQYF. The CDR3 nucleotides are TGCAGCGTTGGTCGTCGACAGAACTCCTACGAGCAGTACTTC.